These 17 T cell receptor beta chains originate from one sample sequenced in a study of T cell repertoires in cytomegalovirus infection. TCRdb analysed the reads with MiXCR anew, one entry per CDR3 protein. Among about 78,000 distinct CDR3 sequences listed, around 37% were seen once. These TCRs are of unknown antigen specificity. Sequencing used CD8+ T cells from cultured PBMCs, obtained from culture after CMV antigen stimulation. The receptors derive from a human donor in good health (CMV status not recorded). Some clones in this sample may be carry-over from other donors' samples.

The rearrangement links TRBV20-1 to TRBJ1-2, with unresolved D. Deletions cut 3 bases from V and 0 bases from J, with 11 bases between. This CDR3 comprises 14 residues. Germline CDR1 DFQATT, CDR2 SNEGSKA (reference sequence). The CDR3 spells CSASHQSSNYGYTF. In nucleotides, the CDR3 is TGCAGTGCTAGTCACCAGTCCTCTAACTATGGCTACACCTTC.

V gene TRBV7-2 combines with J gene TRBJ1-6, with unresolved D. Trimming left V 3 bases short and J 0 bases short, with 6 bases between. The CDR3 runs to 15 residues. The germline CDR1 and CDR2 sequences are SGHTA and FQGNSA. The CDR3 region has the DNA TGTGCCAGCAGCTTTTTAAGCTCCTATAATTCACCCCTCCACTTT. It encodes CASSFLSSYNSPLHF.

This chain connects TRBV4-1 to TRBJ1-4, with D perhaps matching TRBD1 (5 bases). Germline CDR1 reads MGHRA; CDR2 reads YSYEKL. The CDR3 contains 18 residues. V was pared by 4 bases and J by 0 bases, with 18 bases between. The chain's CDR3 is CASSPAGADPATNEKLFF. The CDR3 bases are TGCGCCAGCAGCCCCGCCGGGGCGGACCCTGCAACTAATGAAAAACTGTTTTTT.

V is TRBV12-3 or TRBV12-4 and J is TRBJ2-7; D remains ambiguous. The length of the CDR3 is 13 residues. V was shortened by 6 bases and J by 0 bases, with 9 bases between the two germline ends. The CDR3 protein is CASSPSVSYEQYF. DNA for the CDR3: TGTGCCAGCAGCCCGTCTGTCTCCTACGAGCAGTACTTC.

This clonotype has a handful of counts. V gene TRBV7-6 combines with J gene TRBJ2-3, with D possibly called TRBD1 or TRBD2 (6 bases each). CDR3 length: 16 residues. Germline CDR1 SGHVS, CDR2 FNYEAQ. The V gene lost 7 bases and the J gene lost 4 bases, with 21 bases spanning the gap. CDR3 residues: CASTLGARGGADTQYF. The CDR3 DNA reads as TGTGCCAGCACCCTAGGGGCCAGGGGAGGTGCAGATACGCAGTATTTT.

This sequence joins TRBV24-1 and TRBJ2-2; D call uncertain. Germline CDR1 and CDR2: KGHDR and SFDVKD. Trimming pared 1 base from V and 6 bases from J, leaving 2 bases between. This CDR3 region has 12 residues. CDR3 in amino acids: CATSDFPGELFF. As DNA, the CDR3 is TGTGCCACCAGTGATTTCCCCGGGGAGCTGTTTTTT.

The chain joins TRBV7-2 to TRBJ1-2, with 12 nucleotides matching TRBD1. Germline lookup yields CDR1 SGHTA and CDR2 FQGNSA. With V trimmed by 5 bases and J by 3 bases, 4 bases remained unmatched. This CDR3 is built from 15 residues. Written as DNA, the CDR3 is TGTGCCAGCAGCCGGGGACAGGGGGCCGACTATGGCTACACCTTC. Protein: CASSRGQGADYGYTF.

This clonotype was counted only a few times. This sequence joins TRBV27 and TRBJ1-2; D ambiguous. CDR3 length: 15 residues. Trimming pared 6 bases from V and 1 base from J, leaving 15 bases between. The germline V gene has CDR1 MNHEY and CDR2 SMNVEV (reference sequence). CDR3 nucleotides: TGTGCCAGCAGAGGTTCGTCCTACGGTAACTATGGCTACACCTTC. Protein product: CASRGSSYGNYGYTF.

The chain carries TRBV28 and TRBJ2-3; weak D call: TRBD1 (5 bases). The germline CDR1 and CDR2 sequences are MDHEN and SYDVKM. The CDR3 length is 18 residues. V was cut by 5 bases and J by 1 base, with 22 bases left in between. The CDR3: CASSLPLLDILGTDTQYF. DNA for the CDR3: TGTGCCAGCAGTCTTCCCCTCCTGGACATCCTCGGCACAGATACGCAGTATTTT.

This clonotype has only a few counts. CDR3 amino acids: CASSYYPTGVTYSNQPQHF. CDR3 DNA sequence: TGTGCCAGCAGCTACTACCCGACAGGAGTAACATATAGCAATCAGCCCCAGCATTTT. The chain recombines TRBV7-9 with TRBJ1-5; D might be TRBD1 (6 bases). CDR1 and CDR2 (germline): SEHNR, FQNEAQ (reference sequence). The CDR3 runs 19 residues. V was cut by 4 bases and J by 0 bases, with 22 bases left in between.

This rearrangement joins TRBV7-9 to TRBJ1-2; D might be TRBD1 (6 bases). V gave up 5 bases and J gave up 4 bases, with 17 bases separating them. Germline V gene data show CDR1 as SEHNR and CDR2 as FQNEAQ (reference sequence). The length of the CDR3 is 15 residues. CDR3 sequence: CASSLRGPHPYGYTF. The CDR3 DNA reads as TGTGCCAGCAGCCTACGGGGGCCGCATCCCTATGGCTACACCTTC.

This chain uses TRBV24-1 with TRBJ1-1; no firm D call. The CDR3 sequence is 15 residues long. Germline V gene data show CDR1 as KGHDR and CDR2 as SFDVKD. The V gene lost 2 bases and the J gene lost 4 bases, with 13 bases spanning the gap. CDR3 bases: TGTGCCACCAGTGATTCACGGGAGGGTGGCACTGAAGCTTTCTTT. Protein sequence: CATSDSREGGTEAFF.

The table lists this clonotype with many counts. The CDR3 nucleotides are TGTGCCAGCAGCTTAATTCCCCGGGGGATCACAGATACGCAGTATTTT. This encodes CASSLIPRGITDTQYF. The chain combines TRBV7-2 with TRBJ2-3; D is possibly TRBD2 (6 bases). The V and J ends lost 2 bases and 2 bases respectively, with 14 bases between them. The CDR3 consists of 16 residues. CDR1 and CDR2 (germline): SGHTA, FQGNSA.

The rearrangement joins TRBV11-2 to TRBJ2-3; the D is unclear. V dropped 5 bases and J dropped 2 bases, with 23 bases sitting between them. Germline V gene data show CDR1 as SGHAT and CDR2 as FQNNGV. The CDR3 runs to 18 residues. The CDR3 sequence is CASSGILNSRADTDTQYF. The CDR3 DNA sequence: TGTGCCAGCAGCGGGATCTTGAACTCCCGGGCCGACACAGATACGCAGTATTTT.

The chain couples TRBV10-3 to TRBJ2-7, with D uncertain. Germline values: CDR1 ENHRY, CDR2 SYGVKD. This CDR3 contains 16 residues. Trimming stripped 4 bases from V and 2 bases from J, with 18 bases between. The CDR3 here is CAISGGFSVEAYEQYF. CDR3 DNA sequence: TGTGCCATCAGTGGGGGATTTTCAGTGGAAGCCTACGAGCAGTACTTC.

This rearrangement joins TRBV7-2 to TRBJ1-1; D is possibly TRBD1 (6 bases). Germline V gives CDR1 SGHTA, CDR2 FQGNSA. This CDR3 spans 15 amino acids. V was shortened by 2 bases and J by 6 bases, with 16 bases between the two germline ends. CDR3 nucleotides: TGTGCCAGCAGCTTATGGTCACAGGGTGGGTCTGAAGCTTTCTTT. Protein product: CASSLWSQGGSEAFF. Looking up the rest from reference TRBV7-2 and TRBJ1-1 gives the full variable domain: GAGVSQSPSNKVTEKGKDVELRCDPISGHTALYWYRQSLGQGLEFLIYFQGNSAPDKSGLPSDRFSAERTGGSVSTLTIQRTQQEDSAVYLCASSLWSQGGSEAFFGQGTRLTVV.

CDR3 bases: TGTGCCAGCAGCTTAGACCTTCGGGGGTGGGACACTGAAGCTTTCTTT. This gives the protein CASSLDLRGWDTEAFF. The V and J genes are TRBV7-2 and TRBJ1-1; possible D gene TRBD1, 5 bases. This CDR3 region has 16 residues. The germline CDR1 and CDR2 sequences are SGHTA and FQGNSA. Trimming shortened V by 1 base and J by 3 bases, and 15 bases separated the two germline ends. Full variable domain (missing parts from reference TRBV7-2 and TRBJ1-1): GAGVSQSPSNKVTEKGKDVELRCDPISGHTALYWYRQSLGQGLEFLIYFQGNSAPDKSGLPSDRFSAERTGGSVSTLTIQRTQQEDSAVYLCASSLDLRGWDTEAFFGQGTRLTVV.